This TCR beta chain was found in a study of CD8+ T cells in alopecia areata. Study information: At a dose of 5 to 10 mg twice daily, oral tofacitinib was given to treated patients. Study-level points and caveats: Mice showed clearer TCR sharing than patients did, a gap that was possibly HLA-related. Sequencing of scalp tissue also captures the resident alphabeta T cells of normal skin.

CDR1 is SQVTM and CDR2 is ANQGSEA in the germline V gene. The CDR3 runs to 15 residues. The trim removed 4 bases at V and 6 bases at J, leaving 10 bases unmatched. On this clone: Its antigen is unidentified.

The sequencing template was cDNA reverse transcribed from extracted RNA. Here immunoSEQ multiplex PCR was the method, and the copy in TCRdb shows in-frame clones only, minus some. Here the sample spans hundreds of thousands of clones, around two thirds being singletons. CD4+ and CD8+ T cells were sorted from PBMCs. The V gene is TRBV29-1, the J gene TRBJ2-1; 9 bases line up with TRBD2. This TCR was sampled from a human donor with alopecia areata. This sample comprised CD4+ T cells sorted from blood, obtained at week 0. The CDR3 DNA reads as TGCAGCGTTGCGGGTCGCCTAGCGGGGTTCAATGAGCAGTTCTTC. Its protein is CSVAGRLAGFNEQFF.